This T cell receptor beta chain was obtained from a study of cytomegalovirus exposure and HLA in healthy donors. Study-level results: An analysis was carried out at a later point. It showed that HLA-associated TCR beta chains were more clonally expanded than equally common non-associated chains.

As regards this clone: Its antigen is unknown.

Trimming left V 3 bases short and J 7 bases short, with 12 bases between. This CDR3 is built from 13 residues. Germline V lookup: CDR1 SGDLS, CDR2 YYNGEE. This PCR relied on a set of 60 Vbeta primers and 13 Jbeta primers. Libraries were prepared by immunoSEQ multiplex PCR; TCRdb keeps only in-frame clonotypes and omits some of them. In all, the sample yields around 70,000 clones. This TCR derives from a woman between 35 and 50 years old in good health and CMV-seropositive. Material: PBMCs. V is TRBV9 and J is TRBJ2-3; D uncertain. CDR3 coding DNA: TGTGCCAGCAGCGCCGAAGCCCGAAATACGCAGTATTTT. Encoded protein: CASSAEARNTQYF.